This passage covers 9 T cell receptor beta chains from one sample sequenced in a study of metastatic and nonmetastatic thyroid tumors. TCRdb recomputed clones from the PCR reads via MiXCR. The table lists around 23,000 clones, over 25% of them singletons. Not a single patient had been given any form of treatment at any point before undergoing thyroid surgery. The sample consisted of blood. Every receptor here comes from a male donor with papillary thyroid cancer or a benign thyroid nodule (not recorded which). Some clones in this sample may be carry-over from other donors' samples.

The chain employs TRBV20-1 and TRBJ2-7; no reliable D call. The V gene lost 4 bases and the J gene lost 3 bases, with 7 bases spanning the gap. Germline loops: CDR1 DFQATT, CDR2 SNEGSKA (reference sequence). The CDR3 is made up of 11 amino acids. Written as DNA, the CDR3 is TGCAGTGCTAAATACGGCTACGAGCAGTACTTC. It is translated as CSAKYGYEQYF.

The chain carries TRBV6-1 and TRBJ2-5, with D uncertain. CDR3 length: 14 amino acids. From germline, CDR1 is MNHNS and CDR2 SASEGT. Trimming cost V 1 base and J 2 bases, with 8 bases left between them. The CDR3 nucleotides read TGTGCCAGCAGTGAAGGACCGTCTCAAGAGACCCAGTACTTC. It encodes CASSEGPSQETQYF.

This clone is classed as medium-sized. The CDR3 DNA sequence: TGTGCCAGCAGTTACTCGAGCTCTAATTCACCCCTCCACTTT. It encodes CASSYSSSNSPLHF. The chain uses TRBV6-5 and TRBJ1-6; no definite D call. Germline V gene lookup returns CDR1 MNHEY and CDR2 SVGAGI. CDR3 length equals 14 residues. V was shortened by 0 bases and J by 6 bases, with 6 bases between the two germline ends.

This clone was found many times. The chain combines TRBV18 with TRBJ2-3; D possibly uses TRBD1 or TRBD2 (6 bases each). The germline V gene encodes CDR1 KGHSH and CDR2 LQKENI. V lost 0 bases and J 7 bases, leaving 17 bases between the germline ends. The CDR3 consists of 16 residues. The CDR3 coding sequence is TGTGCCAGCTCACCACCGGAGGGGGTGCAACCATATACGCAGTATTTT. This sequence encodes CASSPPEGVQPYTQYF.

The rearrangement links TRBV9 to TRBJ2-5; 12 positions match TRBD2. The better agreement between TRBJ2-1 and the DNA end casts doubt on the J call. Germline V gives CDR1 SGDLS, CDR2 YYNGEE. The CDR3 is 18 amino acids. The CDR3 coding sequence is TGTGCCAGCAGCGTTGACACTCCCTGGACTAGCGGGGCCAGGAGGCAGTTCTTC. Its translation: CASSVDTPWTSGARRQFF.

This clone was observed at least ten times. Here the CDR3 reads CASSSSAAGYKETQYF. The CDR3 nucleotides are TGTGCCAGCAGCAGTTCAGCAGCGGGGTATAAAGAGACCCAGTACTTC. The V call is TRBV5-6, the J call TRBJ2-5, with 7 bases matching TRBD2. After removal of 4 bases from V and 3 bases from J, the junction contained 12 bases not matched to a gene. CDR1 and CDR2 from the germline V gene are SGHDT and YYEEEE. This CDR3 has 16 residues. The full variable domain, rest sourced from reference TRBV5-6 and TRBJ2-5, is DAGVTQSPTHLIKTRGQQVTLRCSPKSGHDTVSWYQQALGQGPQFIFQYYEEEERQRGNFPDRFSGHQFPNYSSELNVNALLLGDSALYLCASSSSAAGYKETQYFGPGTRLLVL.

This clone was seen many times. This chain's CDR3 is CASSPPLLAGEAYEQYF. CDR3 nucleotides: TGTGCCAGCAGCCCCCCCCTCCTCGCAGGCGAAGCGTACGAGCAGTACTTC. This chain links TRBV7-2 with TRBJ2-7; D remains ambiguous. V was cut by 5 bases and J by 4 bases, with 24 bases left in between. Germline CDR1 SGHTA, CDR2 FQGNSA. There are 17 residues in the CDR3.

Comments on this clone: The junction does not match germline at one end; this may be a read error. The chain combines TRBV12-3 or TRBV12-4 with TRBJ2-2; 8 nucleotides match TRBD2. The CDR3 runs to 17 residues. As DNA, the CDR3 is TGTGCCAGCACCGGGAATAGCGGGATACAACGACCCGGGGAGCTTTTTTTT. Amino acids: CASTGNSGIQRPGELFF.

A word on this clone: A junction boundary mismatches the germline segment, possibly from a read error. J is TRBJ2-7 and V is TRBV7-3; D is possibly TRBD2 (5 bases). Germline V gives CDR1 SGHTA, CDR2 FQGTGA. The CDR3 is made up of 15 amino acids. The CDR3, as DNA: TGTACCAGCATCGTAGTTGGGAGTACAATCGACGAGCAGTACTTC. It is translated as CTSIVVGSTIDEQYF. Variable domain in full (rest from reference TRBV7-3 and TRBJ2-7): GAGVSQTPSNKVTEKGKYVELRCDPISGHTALYWYRQSLGQGPEFLIYFQGTGAADDSGLPNDRFFAVRPEGSVSTLKIQRTERGDSAVYLCTSIVVGSTIDEQYFGPGTRLTVT.